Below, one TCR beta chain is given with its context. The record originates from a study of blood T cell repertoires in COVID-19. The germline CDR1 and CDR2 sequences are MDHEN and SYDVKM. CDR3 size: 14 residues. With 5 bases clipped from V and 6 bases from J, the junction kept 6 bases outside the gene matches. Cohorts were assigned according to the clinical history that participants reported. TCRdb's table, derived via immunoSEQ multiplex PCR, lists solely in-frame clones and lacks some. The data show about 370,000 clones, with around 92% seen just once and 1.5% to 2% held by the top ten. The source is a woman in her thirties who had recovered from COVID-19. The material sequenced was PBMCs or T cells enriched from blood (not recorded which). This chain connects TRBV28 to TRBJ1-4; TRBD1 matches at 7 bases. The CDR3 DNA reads TGTGCCAGCAGTCCGACAGGGTTCTATGAAAAACTGTTTTTT. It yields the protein CASSPTGFYEKLFF.